A single sample gave rise to the 30 T cell receptor beta chains below, sequenced in a study of blood T cell repertoires in COVID-19. TCRdb's table, derived via immunoSEQ multiplex PCR, lists solely in-frame clones and lacks some. There are approximately 83,000 clones in the sample; approximately 91% occur only once, and 5.5% to 7.5% lies in the top ten. The sequenced sample consisted of peripheral blood. These receptors originate from a man in his 70s with acute or convalescent COVID-19.

V and J are TRBV5-1 and TRBJ2-7; TRBD1 aligns across 12 bases. V lost 2 bases, J lost 6 bases, and 6 bases stayed unmatched. Germline lookup yields CDR1 SGHRS and CDR2 YFSETQ. This CDR3 has 15 residues. In nucleotides, the CDR3 is TGCGCCAGCAGCTTTTCCGGGACAGGGGGCGCCGAGCAGTACTTC. This encodes CASSFSGTGGAEQYF.

The V call is TRBV7-9, the J call TRBJ1-4; a weak D match, TRBD1 (5 bases). Trimming stripped 4 bases from V and 8 bases from J, with 14 bases between. Germline assignment: CDR1 SEHNR and CDR2 FQNEAQ (reference sequence). The CDR3 covers 14 residues. In DNA form, the CDR3 reads TGTGCCAGCAGCTCCCGGACAAGCTACGAAAAACTGTTTTTT. Translated, it gives CASSSRTSYEKLFF.

This sequence joins TRBV5-1 and TRBJ2-1; D possibly corresponds to TRBD2 (5 bases). The CDR3 is made up of 13 amino acids. Trimming shortened V by 5 bases and J by 6 bases, and 12 bases separated the two germline ends. Germline V CDR1 and CDR2: SGHRS, YFSETQ. The CDR3 loop reads CASRFSGSNEQFF. DNA of the CDR3: TGCGCCAGCAGGTTTTCGGGGAGCAATGAGCAGTTCTTC.

This chain connects TRBV12-3 or TRBV12-4 to TRBJ1-1; D is ambiguous. The CDR3 has 11 amino acids. V lost 3 bases and J 8 bases, leaving 7 bases between the germline ends. The CDR3 bases are TGTGCCAGCAGTTTGTTTCAGGAAGCTTTCTTT. This gives the protein CASSLFQEAFF.

V gene TRBV6-2 or TRBV6-3 combines with J gene TRBJ2-3; 8 bases align to TRBD1. Germline-derived CDR1 and CDR2 are MNHEY and SVGEGT. The CDR3 is 17 amino acids. J lost 3 bases, V lost 2 bases, and 10 bases had no gene match. The CDR3 sequence: CASSYPTGEAFTDTQYF. DNA for the CDR3: TGTGCCAGCAGTTACCCGACAGGGGAGGCGTTTACAGATACGCAGTATTTT.

The CDR3 region has the DNA TGTGCCAGTAGTTCCCCCGGGACTAGCGGGAGTCTCGGCACAGATACGCAGTATTTT. It specifies CASSSPGTSGSLGTDTQYF. The chain links TRBV19 to TRBJ2-3, with 14 bases fitting TRBD2. CDR3 length equals 19 residues. Germline assignment: CDR1 LNHDA and CDR2 SQIVND (reference sequence). Trimming cost V 5 bases and J 1 base; bases outside gene matches: 11.

This clone was seen a single time. The chain links TRBV7-2 to TRBJ2-3; D possibly corresponds to TRBD2 (6 bases). CDR1 is SGHTA and CDR2 is FQGNSA in the germline V gene. This CDR3 is built from 14 residues. V gave up 2 bases and J gave up 6 bases, with 12 bases separating them. In DNA form, the CDR3 reads TGTGCCAGCAGCTTACGAGCGGGTGGCGATACGCAGTATTTT. It is translated as CASSLRAGGDTQYF.

V and J are TRBV7-9 and TRBJ1-2; no definite D call. V was clipped by 1 base and J by 2 bases, with 5 bases between them. Germline values: CDR1 SEHNR, CDR2 FQNEAQ (reference sequence). This CDR3 contains 13 residues. CDR3 bases: TGTGCCAGCAGCTTAGGAGGGAACTATGGCTACACCTTC. Its translation is CASSLGGNYGYTF. The variable domain in full, completed from reference TRBV7-9 and TRBJ1-2, reads DTGVSQNPRHKITKRGQNVTFRCDPISEHNRLYWYRQTLGQGPEFLTYFQNEAQLEKSRLLSDRFSAERPKGSFSTLEIQRTEQGDSAMYLCASSLGGNYGYTFGSGTRLTVV.

The sample holds one count of this clone. The J gene is TRBJ2-1, the V gene TRBV19; 8 bases are shared with TRBD2. Germline V gene lookup returns CDR1 LNHDA and CDR2 SQIVND (reference sequence). The CDR3 is 16 residues long. V shed 5 bases and J 0 bases; nucleotides not matched to a gene: 6. CDR3 residues: CASSVSGASSYNEQFF. The CDR3 nucleotides read TGTGCCAGTAGTGTTAGCGGGGCGAGCTCCTACAATGAGCAGTTCTTC.

The J gene is TRBJ1-6, the V gene TRBV5-1, with D perhaps matching TRBD1 (5 bases). V was cut by 0 bases and J by 13 bases, with 20 bases left in between. The CDR3 is made up of 16 amino acids. Germline-derived CDR1 and CDR2 are SGHRS and YFSETQ. The CDR3 protein is CASSLGLPGPQGPLHF. CDR3 nucleotides: TGCGCCAGCAGCTTGGGCTTGCCAGGGCCCCAAGGCCCCCTCCACTTT. Variable domain in full (rest from reference TRBV5-1 and TRBJ1-6): KAGVTQTPRYLIKTRGQQVTLSCSPISGHRSVSWYQQTPGQGLQFLFEYFSETQRNKGNFPGRFSGRQFSNSRSEMNVSTLELGDSALYLCASSLGLPGPQGPLHFGNGTRLTVT.

The chain couples TRBV12-3 or TRBV12-4 to TRBJ2-3; tentative D call: TRBD1 (6 bases). The V gene lost 5 bases and the J gene lost 2 bases, with 8 bases spanning the gap. The CDR3 loop spans 13 amino acids. The CDR3 bases are TGTGCCAGCAGTGGGACACACACAGATACGCAGTATTTT. Its translation: CASSGTHTDTQYF.

The chain joins TRBV10-3 to TRBJ2-7; 10 bases align to TRBD2. CDR3 size: 18 residues. CDR1 and CDR2 (germline): ENHRY, SYGVKD. J lost 2 bases, V lost 3 bases, and 13 bases had no gene match. The CDR3 sequence is CAISDSGVAGGMAYEQYF. DNA for the CDR3: TGTGCCATCAGTGACAGTGGGGTAGCGGGAGGAATGGCCTACGAGCAGTACTTC.

This clone was seen only a few times. This sequence joins TRBV4-3 and TRBJ2-7, with TRBD1 identical over 8 bases. The CDR3 totals 17 residues. Germline V CDR1 and CDR2: LGHNA, YSLEER. After removal of 3 bases from V and 4 bases from J, the junction contained 14 bases not matched to a gene. CDR3 residues: CASSQQVRGPGTYEQYF. The CDR3 bases are TGCGCCAGCAGCCAGCAGGTCAGGGGGCCGGGGACATACGAGCAGTACTTC.

The rearrangement joins TRBV27 to TRBJ2-5; 8 nucleotides match TRBD1. CDR1 and CDR2 (germline): MNHEY, SMNVEV (reference sequence). The junction had 12 bases not matched to a gene; V was cut back by 3 bases and J by 6 bases. CDR3 length: 16 amino acids. CDR3 region: CASSLLGQGVWKTQYF. In DNA, the CDR3 is TGTGCCAGCAGTTTGCTAGGACAGGGTGTTTGGAAGACCCAGTACTTC.

The chain is built from TRBV5-1 and TRBJ2-5, with D possibly being TRBD1 (5 bases). The CDR3 has 15 amino acids. Germline loops: CDR1 SGHRS, CDR2 YFSETQ. V lost 4 bases, J lost 3 bases, and 16 bases lay in between. CDR3: CASSPQESTKETQYF. CDR3 bases: TGCGCCAGCAGCCCACAGGAGAGTACCAAAGAGACCCAGTACTTC.

The V gene is TRBV24-1, the J gene TRBJ2-3; TRBD2 agrees at 9 bases. The germline V gene has CDR1 KGHDR and CDR2 SFDVKD. V trimming: 3 bases; J trimming: 2 bases; junction bases outside the gene matches: 5. The CDR3 is made up of 16 amino acids. For the CDR3, the DNA is TGTGCCACCAGTGATCCTACTAGCGGGTTCACAGATACGCAGTATTTT. Protein product: CATSDPTSGFTDTQYF.

The CDR3 coding sequence is TGTGCCAGCAGCCCCATCGGGGCAGGGGGGTCCCTCAATCAGCCCCAGCATTTT. Translation gives CASSPIGAGGSLNQPQHF. This chain uses TRBV7-6 with TRBJ1-5, with 7 bases aligning to TRBD1. V lost 5 bases, J lost 3 bases, and 16 bases stayed unmatched. The germline CDR1 and CDR2 sequences are SGHVS and FNYEAQ. The CDR3 contains 18 residues.

This chain connects TRBV19 to TRBJ1-2, with D perhaps TRBD1 (5 bases). The CDR3 totals 15 residues. CDR1 and CDR2 from the germline V gene are LNHDA and SQIVND (reference sequence). The ends were cut back, 7 bases at V and 5 bases at J, with 20 bases in the middle. The CDR3 bases are TGTGCCAGTAACCCCAGAGAAAGGGGATTTTATGGCTACACCTTC. Translation gives CASNPRERGFYGYTF.

The chain employs TRBV28 and TRBJ1-5; 7 bases align to TRBD1. Trimming at V came to 3 bases and at J to 3 bases, leaving 5 bases not matched to a gene. The CDR3 totals 15 residues. From germline, CDR1 is MDHEN and CDR2 SYDVKM. The CDR3 bases are TGTGCCAGCAGTTTCGGACAGGTGATCAATCAGCCCCAGCATTTT. The encoded protein is CASSFGQVINQPQHF.

The chain employs TRBV7-2 and TRBJ2-7; the D gene is possibly TRBD1 (5 bases). Deletions cut 5 bases from V and 2 bases from J, with 10 bases between. Germline CDR1 is SGHTA and CDR2 is FQGNSA. This CDR3 contains 13 residues. The CDR3 loop reads CASSPTTAYEQYF. The CDR3 DNA reads as TGTGCCAGCAGCCCCACGACAGCCTACGAGCAGTACTTC. Full variable domain (missing parts from reference TRBV7-2 and TRBJ2-7): GAGVSQSPSNKVTEKGKDVELRCDPISGHTALYWYRQSLGQGLEFLIYFQGNSAPDKSGLPSDRFSAERTGGSVSTLTIQRTQQEDSAVYLCASSPTTAYEQYFGPGTRLTVT.

The rearrangement joins TRBV3-1 (or the pseudogene TRBV3-2) to TRBJ2-1; a weak D match, TRBD2 (5 bases). Trimming left V 4 bases short and J 7 bases short, with 8 bases between. This CDR3 spans 12 amino acids. Per the germline V gene, CDR1 is LGHDT and CDR2 is YNNKEL (reference sequence). The CDR3 bases are TGTGCCAGCAGCCCTGGGGAGAATGAGCAGTTCTTC. Protein: CASSPGENEQFF.

The V and J genes are TRBV7-2 and TRBJ2-2, with D maybe TRBD2 (5 bases). Trimming pared 2 bases from V and 6 bases from J, leaving 10 bases between. The CDR3 runs to 14 residues. CDR1 and CDR2 (germline): SGHTA, FQGNSA. The CDR3 sequence is CASSLSLVPGELFF. CDR3 nucleotide sequence: TGTGCCAGCAGCTTATCACTAGTTCCCGGGGAGCTGTTTTTT.

V gene TRBV4-3 combines with J gene TRBJ2-3, with TRBD2 matching over 11 bases. Germline values: CDR1 LGHNA, CDR2 YSLEER. Losses at the gene ends were 6 bases for V and 0 bases for J; bases not matched to a gene: 5. The CDR3 is 16 amino acids. CDR3 protein: CASSDGTSGSTDTQYF. Here the CDR3 DNA reads TGCGCCAGCAGTGACGGGACTAGCGGTAGCACAGATACGCAGTATTTT.

The CDR3 loop reads CASSVDLVGTGVGAYNSPLHF. The CDR3, as DNA: TGTGCCAGTAGTGTCGATCTAGTGGGGACAGGGGTAGGAGCCTATAATTCACCCCTCCACTTT. V gene TRBV19 combines with J gene TRBJ1-6; the match to TRBD1 covers 10 bases. The CDR3 contains 21 residues. CDR1 and CDR2 from the germline V gene are LNHDA and SQIVND (reference sequence). Trimming took 5 bases from V and 2 from J; bases not matched to a gene: 18.

This chain uses TRBV7-2 with TRBJ2-7; D unclear. The V gene lost 3 bases and the J gene lost 0 bases, with 15 bases spanning the gap. The CDR3 is made up of 16 amino acids. Germline V gene data show CDR1 as SGHTA and CDR2 as FQGNSA. CDR3 DNA sequence: TGTGCCAGCAGCTTCTTGTCTTACACCCGCTCCTACGAGCAGTACTTC. As protein: CASSFLSYTRSYEQYF.

The chain combines TRBV24-1 with TRBJ2-7, with D possibly TRBD2 on 8 matching bases. The CDR3 runs to 15 residues. Trimming cost V 8 bases and J 4 bases, with 20 bases left between them. The germline V gene has CDR1 KGHDR and CDR2 SFDVKD. CDR3 nucleotides: TGTGCCACCACCAGACAGGGACTAGGATTATACGAGCAGTACTTC. Translated: CATTRQGLGLYEQYF.

The chain links TRBV28 to TRBJ1-2; D unresolved. The germline V gene encodes CDR1 MDHEN and CDR2 SYDVKM. CDR3 length: 12 residues. The germline V and J ends were trimmed by 3 bases and 8 bases, with 10 bases remaining between them. CDR3 region: CASSLGAGGYTF. In DNA form, the CDR3 reads TGTGCCAGCAGTTTGGGTGCGGGGGGCTACACCTTC.

This clone came up once. This chain joins TRBV18 and TRBJ1-1; TRBD1 might be the D (5 bases). V was trimmed by 6 bases and J by 0 bases, leaving 11 bases between them. There are 14 residues in the CDR3. Germline V gene data show CDR1 as KGHSH and CDR2 as LQKENI. This CDR3 is CASSLGAVNTEAFF. The CDR3, as DNA: TGTGCCAGCTCCCTAGGGGCGGTGAACACTGAAGCTTTCTTT.

The CDR3 coding sequence is TGTGCCACCAGTGATTTGCGGCAGGGGAGCGGGGAGCTGTTTTTT. This codes for CATSDLRQGSGELFF. This rearrangement joins TRBV24-1 to TRBJ2-2, with D maybe TRBD1 (6 bases). This CDR3 has 15 amino acids. V lost 0 bases and J 7 bases, leaving 11 bases between the germline ends. Germline values: CDR1 KGHDR, CDR2 SFDVKD.

In DNA, the CDR3 is TGTGCCAGCAGCCACCCGGGACAACACTATGGCTACACCTTC. Translating gives CASSHPGQHYGYTF. The V gene is TRBV3-1 (or the pseudogene TRBV3-2), the J gene TRBJ1-2; perhaps TRBD1 as D (6 bases). Trimming removed 3 bases from V and 3 bases from J, with 11 bases in between. CDR1 LGHDT and CDR2 YNNKEL come from the germline V gene (reference sequence). This CDR3 contains 14 residues.